Shown below are 5 T cell receptor beta chains from a single sample sequenced in a study of cytomegalovirus exposure and HLA in healthy donors. Vbeta (60) and Jbeta (13) primers were used in the PCR. Repertoires were generated with immunoSEQ multiplex PCR, while TCRdb's copy carries only in-frame clones and drops some. The sample consists of roughly 80,000 clones, under 70% of them appearing once. Sequencing was performed on PBMCs. The receptors shown here come from a woman aged 45 to 65 in good health and CMV-seropositive.

The chain is built from TRBV5-5 and TRBJ2-5, with D perhaps matching TRBD2 (5 bases). The CDR3 spans 13 residues. CDR1 is SGHKS and CDR2 is YYEKEE in the germline V gene (reference sequence). With 1 base removed from V and 3 bases from J, the gap between germline ends came to 7 bases. The CDR3 here is CASSLPGKETQYF. The CDR3 DNA is TGTGCCAGCAGCTTGCCCGGGAAAGAGACCCAGTACTTC.

The V and J genes are TRBV11-2 and TRBJ2-7; D may be TRBD2 (7 bases). Germline CDR1 SGHAT, CDR2 FQNNGV. With 5 bases removed from V and 1 base from J, the gap between germline ends came to 12 bases. CDR3 size: 14 residues. DNA of the CDR3: TGTGCCAGCAGCGCGGAGGGGGGGTCCTACGAGCAGTACTTC. It codes for CASSAEGGSYEQYF.

This chain connects TRBV6-1 to TRBJ2-5; 9 bases align to TRBD1. Unmatched junction bases numbered 8, after V lost 2 bases and J lost 4 bases. The CDR3 extends over 16 amino acids. CDR1 MNHNS and CDR2 SASEGT come from the germline V gene. The DNA of the CDR3 is TGTGCCAGCAGTGAATGGGGCAGGGGACAGGGAGAGACCCAGTACTTC. This translates into CASSEWGRGQGETQYF.

The chain joins TRBV29-1 to TRBJ1-3; 8 nucleotides match TRBD1. Germline CDR1 and CDR2: SQVTM and ANQGSEA. The CDR3 length is 15 residues. V trimming: 5 bases; J trimming: 2 bases; junction bases outside the gene matches: 8. CDR3 DNA sequence: TGCAGCGTTCGAGGACAGGGCAAAACTGGAAACACCATATATTTT. Translated, it gives CSVRGQGKTGNTIYF.

V is TRBV25-1 and J is TRBJ2-2; D call uncertain. Germline loops: CDR1 MGHDK, CDR2 SYGVNS. There are 12 residues in the CDR3. Deletions cut 8 bases from V and 9 bases from J, with 13 bases between. As DNA, the CDR3 is TGTGCCAGCGCATATGAAAACAGGGAGCTGTTTTTT. Its translation: CASAYENRELFF.